The rows below give T cell receptor beta chains drawn from one sample of a study of PD-1 blockade in classical Hodgkin lymphoma. The data were produced by immunoSEQ multiplex PCR, yet TCRdb's version contains in-frame clones alone and is incomplete. Of 29,000 or so clones in the sample, roughly 80% were seen once. Material: CD4+ T cells from blood, obtained before the fourth cycle of nivolumab. These receptors all come from a human donor with classical Hodgkin lymphoma. CDR3s leave out the opening cysteine and the closing phenylalanine or tryptophan. Clone size is stated in some rows and not others, as once, few, many or a class when expanded.

cdr3_length: 12
j_call: TRBJ1-2
clone_size: -
v_call: TRBV7-9
cdr3_aa: ASSYGTEIHGYT

cdr3_length: 12
j_call: TRBJ2-7
clone_size: -
v_call: TRBV6-6
cdr3_aa: ASSSGTPTYEQY

cdr3_length: 11
j_call: TRBJ1-2
clone_size: -
v_call: TRBV5-7
cdr3_aa: ASSFAWREGYT

cdr3_length: 13
j_call: TRBJ1-5
clone_size: few
v_call: TRBV19
cdr3_aa: ASSRADTSNQPQH

cdr3_length: 10
j_call: TRBJ2-5
clone_size: few
v_call: TRBV18
cdr3_aa: ASSLGEETQY

cdr3_length: 14
j_call: TRBJ1-4
clone_size: -
v_call: TRBV5-1
cdr3_aa: ASSLEGGVKDEKLF

cdr3_length: 14
j_call: TRBJ2-7
clone_size: -
v_call: TRBV6-5
cdr3_aa: ASSSSGRGGLYEQY

cdr3_length: 12
j_call: TRBJ2-1
clone_size: once
v_call: TRBV5-1
cdr3_aa: ATADSAMFNEQF

cdr3_length: 15
j_call: TRBJ1-3
clone_size: -
v_call: TRBV6-1
cdr3_aa: ASSEGGTESSGNTIY

cdr3_length: 12
j_call: TRBJ1-2
clone_size: -
v_call: TRBV5-6
cdr3_aa: ASSLAPENYGYT

cdr3_length: 13
j_call: TRBJ1-1
clone_size: -
v_call: TRBV5-1
cdr3_aa: ASSLTTGAYTEAF

cdr3_length: 15
j_call: TRBJ2-7
clone_size: -
v_call: TRBV5-1
cdr3_aa: ASSLLVLGAASYEQY

cdr3_length: 14
j_call: TRBJ1-3
clone_size: -
v_call: TRBV5-1
cdr3_aa: ASSGGPIGSGNTIY

cdr3_length: 13
j_call: TRBJ2-5
clone_size: -
v_call: TRBV11-1
cdr3_aa: ASSTRGTSQETQY

cdr3_length: 13
j_call: TRBJ2-1
clone_size: -
v_call: TRBV5-1
cdr3_aa: ASSRGTGGNEEQF

cdr3_length: 15
j_call: TRBJ2-3
clone_size: -
v_call: TRBV6-1
cdr3_aa: ASSEWLAGGVADTQY

cdr3_length: 12
j_call: TRBJ1-2
clone_size: -
v_call: TRBV23-1
cdr3_aa: ASSLPALYYGYT

cdr3_length: 13
j_call: TRBJ1-2
clone_size: -
v_call: TRBV2
cdr3_aa: ASSESRPINYGYT

cdr3_length: 13
j_call: TRBJ2-5
clone_size: -
v_call: TRBV5-1
cdr3_aa: ASSLAGGAFGTQY

cdr3_length: 13
j_call: TRBJ2-5
clone_size: -
v_call: TRBV5-1
cdr3_aa: ASSPLGSGQETQY

cdr3_length: 13
j_call: TRBJ2-7
clone_size: -
v_call: TRBV5-1
cdr3_aa: ASSLATSGSHEQY

cdr3_length: 13
j_call: TRBJ2-3
clone_size: -
v_call: TRBV5-1
cdr3_aa: ASSSGQDSTDTQY

cdr3_length: 12
j_call: TRBJ2-7
clone_size: -
v_call: TRBV5-1
cdr3_aa: ASSPGTALAVQY

cdr3_length: 13
j_call: TRBJ1-2
clone_size: -
v_call: TRBV6-5
cdr3_aa: ASSSRTGGSYGYT

cdr3_length: 15
j_call: TRBJ2-2
clone_size: -
v_call: TRBV5-4
cdr3_aa: ASSPGGPSGNTGELF

cdr3_length: 13
j_call: TRBJ2-3
clone_size: -
v_call: TRBV12-5
cdr3_aa: ASGLGQASTDTQY

cdr3_length: 11
j_call: TRBJ2-5
clone_size: -
v_call: TRBV5-5
cdr3_aa: ASSLMGAETQY

cdr3_length: 11
j_call: TRBJ1-2
clone_size: -
v_call: TRBV7-8
cdr3_aa: ASSFLENYGYT

cdr3_length: 11
j_call: TRBJ1-2
clone_size: few
v_call: TRBV19
cdr3_aa: ASMSNRGDGYT

cdr3_length: 12
j_call: TRBJ1-1
clone_size: -
v_call: TRBV5-1
cdr3_aa: ASSSGLPNTEAF

cdr3_length: 12
j_call: TRBJ2-7
clone_size: -
v_call: TRBV18
cdr3_aa: ASSPQGQRYEQY

cdr3_length: 11
j_call: TRBJ1-1
clone_size: -
v_call: TRBV28
cdr3_aa: ASRSGGNVEAF

cdr3_length: 12
j_call: TRBJ1-5
clone_size: -
v_call: TRBV19
cdr3_aa: ASSIQGTNQPQH

cdr3_length: 12
j_call: TRBJ1-3
clone_size: -
v_call: TRBV27
cdr3_aa: ASSFGGSSDTIY

cdr3_length: 12
j_call: TRBJ1-2
clone_size: -
v_call: TRBV6-5
cdr3_aa: ASTPSRTGYGYT

cdr3_length: 15
j_call: TRBJ1-5
clone_size: -
v_call: TRBV1
cdr3_aa: TSSSPRGAGYNQPQH

cdr3_length: 9
j_call: TRBJ1-1
clone_size: -
v_call: TRBV5-1
cdr3_aa: ASGQGTEAF

cdr3_length: 13
j_call: TRBJ1-1
clone_size: -
v_call: TRBV5-1
cdr3_aa: ASSLGQSSNTEAF

cdr3_length: 13
j_call: TRBJ1-2
clone_size: once
v_call: TRBV6-5
cdr3_aa: ASRMQTDRGYGYT

cdr3_length: 14
j_call: TRBJ2-5
clone_size: -
v_call: TRBV28
cdr3_aa: ASSLSPAGGQETQY

cdr3_length: 11
j_call: TRBJ2-5
clone_size: -
v_call: TRBV10-1
cdr3_aa: ASSGTGMETQY

cdr3_length: 12
j_call: TRBJ2-7
clone_size: -
v_call: TRBV7-8
cdr3_aa: ASSLEGRSYEQY

cdr3_length: 11
j_call: TRBJ2-7
clone_size: -
v_call: TRBV29-1
cdr3_aa: SGGTGSANEQY

cdr3_length: 12
j_call: TRBJ1-2
clone_size: -
v_call: TRBV5-1
cdr3_aa: ASSLDREVQGYT

cdr3_length: 15
j_call: TRBJ2-7
clone_size: -
v_call: TRBV15
cdr3_aa: ATSRVGGSSTRNEQY

cdr3_length: 13
j_call: TRBJ2-2
clone_size: -
v_call: TRBV10-3
cdr3_aa: AISESDANTGELF

cdr3_length: 13
j_call: TRBJ1-5
clone_size: -
v_call: TRBV9
cdr3_aa: ASSVGSGYNQPQH

cdr3_length: 11
j_call: TRBJ2-7
clone_size: few
v_call: TRBV19
cdr3_aa: ASTRGESYEQY

cdr3_length: 13
j_call: TRBJ2-7
clone_size: -
v_call: TRBV18
cdr3_aa: ASSTTGVTPYEQY

cdr3_length: 13
j_call: TRBJ2-7
clone_size: -
v_call: TRBV7-8
cdr3_aa: ASRTQGPATYEQY

cdr3_length: 11
j_call: TRBJ1-2
clone_size: -
v_call: TRBV7-9
cdr3_aa: ASSLDANYGYT

cdr3_length: 13
j_call: TRBJ1-2
clone_size: -
v_call: TRBV7-9
cdr3_aa: ASSLSGRADLGYT

cdr3_length: 13
j_call: TRBJ1-1
clone_size: -
v_call: TRBV5-1
cdr3_aa: ASSSDGGANTEAF

cdr3_length: 12
j_call: TRBJ1-4
clone_size: -
v_call: TRBV5-1
cdr3_aa: ASSLTSGNEKLF

cdr3_length: 9
j_call: TRBJ2-3
clone_size: -
v_call: TRBV7-6
cdr3_aa: ASSGSDTQY

cdr3_length: 13
j_call: TRBJ1-5
clone_size: -
v_call: TRBV28
cdr3_aa: ASTPWEAGNQPQH

cdr3_length: 11
j_call: TRBJ1-2
clone_size: few
v_call: TRBV11-1
cdr3_aa: ASSLDRGDGYT